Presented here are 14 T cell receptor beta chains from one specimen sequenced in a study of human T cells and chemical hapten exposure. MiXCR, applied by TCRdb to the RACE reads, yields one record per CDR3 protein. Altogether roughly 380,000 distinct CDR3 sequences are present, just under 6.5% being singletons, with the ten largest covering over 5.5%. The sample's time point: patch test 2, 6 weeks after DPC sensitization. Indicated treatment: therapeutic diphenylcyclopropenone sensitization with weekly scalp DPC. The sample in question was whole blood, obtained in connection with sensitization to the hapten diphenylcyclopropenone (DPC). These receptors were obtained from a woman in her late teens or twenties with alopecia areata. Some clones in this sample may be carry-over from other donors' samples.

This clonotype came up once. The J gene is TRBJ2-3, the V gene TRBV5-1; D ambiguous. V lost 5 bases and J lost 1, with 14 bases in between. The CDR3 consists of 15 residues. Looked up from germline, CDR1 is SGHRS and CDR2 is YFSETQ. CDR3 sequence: CASSSPSVGTDTQYF. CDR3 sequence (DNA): TGCGCCAGCAGTTCCCCTAGTGTTGGCACAGATACGCAGTATTTT.

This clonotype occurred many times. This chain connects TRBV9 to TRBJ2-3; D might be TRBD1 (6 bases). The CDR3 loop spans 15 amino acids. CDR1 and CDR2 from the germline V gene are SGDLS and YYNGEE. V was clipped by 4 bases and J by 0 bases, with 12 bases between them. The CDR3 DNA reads TGTGCCAGCAGCCCCGACAGGACCAGCACAGATACGCAGTATTTT. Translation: CASSPDRTSTDTQYF.

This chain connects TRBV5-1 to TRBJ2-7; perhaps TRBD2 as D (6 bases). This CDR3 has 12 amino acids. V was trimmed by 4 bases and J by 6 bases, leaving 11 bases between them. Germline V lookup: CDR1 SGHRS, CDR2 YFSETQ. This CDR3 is CASSTLGGEQYF. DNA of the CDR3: TGCGCCAGCAGCACTCTGGGGGGCGAGCAGTACTTC.

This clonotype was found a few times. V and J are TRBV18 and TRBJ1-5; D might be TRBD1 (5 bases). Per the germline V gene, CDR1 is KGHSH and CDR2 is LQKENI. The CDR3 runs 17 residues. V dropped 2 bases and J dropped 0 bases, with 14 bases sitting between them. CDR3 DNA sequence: TGTGCCAGCTCACCAGTTGGGGCAGGTCTTAGCAATCAGCCCCAGCATTTT. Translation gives CASSPVGAGLSNQPQHF.

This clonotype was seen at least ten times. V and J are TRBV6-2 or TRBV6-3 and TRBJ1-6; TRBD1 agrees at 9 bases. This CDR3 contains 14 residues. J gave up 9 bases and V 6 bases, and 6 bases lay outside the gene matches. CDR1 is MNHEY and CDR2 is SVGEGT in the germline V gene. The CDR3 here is CASRLTGGGSPLHF. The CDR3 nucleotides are TGTGCCAGCAGACTAACAGGGGGCGGTTCACCCCTCCACTTT.

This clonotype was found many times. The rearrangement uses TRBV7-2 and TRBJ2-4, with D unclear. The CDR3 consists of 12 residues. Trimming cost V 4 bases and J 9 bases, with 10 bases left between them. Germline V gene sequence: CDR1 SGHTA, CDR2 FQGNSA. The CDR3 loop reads CASSSHPFIQYF. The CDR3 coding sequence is TGTGCCAGCAGCTCTCACCCGTTCATTCAGTACTTC.

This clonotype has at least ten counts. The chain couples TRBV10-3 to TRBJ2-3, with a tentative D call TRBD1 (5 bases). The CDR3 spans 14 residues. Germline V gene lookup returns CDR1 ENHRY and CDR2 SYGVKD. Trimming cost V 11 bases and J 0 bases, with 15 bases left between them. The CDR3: CAFPTATSTDTQYF. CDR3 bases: TGTGCCTTTCCGACAGCCACGAGCACAGATACGCAGTATTTT.

Here the CDR3 reads CASSDPTGTTYEQYF. In DNA form, the CDR3 reads TGTGCCAGCAGTGACCCGACAGGGACCACCTACGAGCAGTACTTC. The rearrangement links TRBV6-4 to TRBJ2-7; TRBD1 agrees at 7 bases. CDR1 and CDR2 (germline): MRHNA, SNTAGT. This CDR3 has 15 residues. Unmatched junction bases numbered 6, after V lost 2 bases and J lost 2 bases.

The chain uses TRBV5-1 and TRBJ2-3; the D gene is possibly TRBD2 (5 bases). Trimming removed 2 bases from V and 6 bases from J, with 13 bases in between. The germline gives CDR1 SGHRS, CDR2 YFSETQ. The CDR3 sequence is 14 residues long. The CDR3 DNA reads TGCGCCAGCAGCTTTCGGCTAGCCGGCGATACGCAGTATTTT. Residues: CASSFRLAGDTQYF.

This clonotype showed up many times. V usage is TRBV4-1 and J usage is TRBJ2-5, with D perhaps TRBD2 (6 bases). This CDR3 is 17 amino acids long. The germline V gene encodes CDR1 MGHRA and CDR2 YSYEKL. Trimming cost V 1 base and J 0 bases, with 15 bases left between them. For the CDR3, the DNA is TGCGCCAGCAGCCAAGGTGGCGGGAAGGGGTACCAAGAGACCCAGTACTTC. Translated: CASSQGGGKGYQETQYF.

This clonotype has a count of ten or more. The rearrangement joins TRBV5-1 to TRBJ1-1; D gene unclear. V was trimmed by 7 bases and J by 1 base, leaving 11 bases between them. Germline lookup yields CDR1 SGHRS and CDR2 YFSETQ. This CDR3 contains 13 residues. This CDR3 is CASRVGSNTEAFF. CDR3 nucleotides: TGCGCCAGCCGAGTTGGTTCGAACACTGAAGCTTTCTTT.

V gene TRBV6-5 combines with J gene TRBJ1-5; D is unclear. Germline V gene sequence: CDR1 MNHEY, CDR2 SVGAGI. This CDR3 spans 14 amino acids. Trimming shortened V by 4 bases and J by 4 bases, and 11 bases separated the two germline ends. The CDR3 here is CASSSSDGNQPQHF. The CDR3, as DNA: TGTGCCAGCAGTTCGAGTGACGGAAATCAGCCCCAGCATTTT.

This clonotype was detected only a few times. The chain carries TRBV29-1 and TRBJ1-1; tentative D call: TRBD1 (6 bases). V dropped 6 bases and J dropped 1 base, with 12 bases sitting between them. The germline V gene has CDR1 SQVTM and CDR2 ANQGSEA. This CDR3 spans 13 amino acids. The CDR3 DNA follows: TGCAGCGTCAGTATACAGGGGAACACTGAAGCTTTCTTT. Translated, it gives CSVSIQGNTEAFF.

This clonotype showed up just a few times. The CDR3, as DNA: TGTGCCAGCAGTTTATACAGGGGGTTAGGGCAGCCCCAGCATTTT. Encoded protein: CASSLYRGLGQPQHF. J is TRBJ1-5 and V is TRBV12-3 or TRBV12-4; 8 bases line up with TRBD1. CDR3 length: 15 residues. Trimming removed 2 bases from V and 7 bases from J; junction bases left unmatched: 7.